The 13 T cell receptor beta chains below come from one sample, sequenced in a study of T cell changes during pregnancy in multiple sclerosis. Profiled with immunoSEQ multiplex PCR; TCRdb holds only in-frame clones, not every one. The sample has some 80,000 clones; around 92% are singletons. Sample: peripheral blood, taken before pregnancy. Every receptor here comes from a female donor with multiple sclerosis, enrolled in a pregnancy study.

The chain's CDR3 is CASSGDSNVAQTQYF. The DNA for the CDR3 is TGTGCCAGCAGCGGGGACTCGAACGTAGCGCAGACCCAGTACTTC. The rearrangement uses TRBV9 and TRBJ2-5, with a possible D match to TRBD2 (6 bases). This CDR3 contains 15 residues. The V end lost 3 bases, the J end lost 6 bases, and 18 bases lay between the germline ends. The germline V gene has CDR1 SGDLS and CDR2 YYNGEE.

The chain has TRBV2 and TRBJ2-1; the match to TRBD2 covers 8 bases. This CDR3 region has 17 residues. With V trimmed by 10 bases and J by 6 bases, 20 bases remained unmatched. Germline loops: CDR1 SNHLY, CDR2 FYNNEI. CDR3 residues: CAIPGGDSQKGFNEQFF. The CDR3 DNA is TGTGCCATCCCGGGGGGGGACTCACAAAAGGGTTTCAATGAGCAGTTCTTC.

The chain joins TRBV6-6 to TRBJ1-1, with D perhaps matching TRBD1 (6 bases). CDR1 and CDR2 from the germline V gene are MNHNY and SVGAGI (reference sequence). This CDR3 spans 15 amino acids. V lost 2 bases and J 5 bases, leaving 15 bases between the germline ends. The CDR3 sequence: CASSYPLTGPTEAFF. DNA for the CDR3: TGTGCCAGCAGTTACCCCCTGACAGGTCCTACTGAAGCTTTCTTT.

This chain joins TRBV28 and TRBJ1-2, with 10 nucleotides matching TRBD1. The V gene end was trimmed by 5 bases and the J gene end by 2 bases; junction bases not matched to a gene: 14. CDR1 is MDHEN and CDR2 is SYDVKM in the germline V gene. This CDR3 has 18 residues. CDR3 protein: CASSVLSGQGSSNYGYTF. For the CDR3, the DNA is TGTGCCAGCAGTGTCCTTTCGGGACAGGGGTCATCCAACTATGGCTACACCTTC.

This CDR3 is CASSLDTGILIDEQFF. DNA for the CDR3: TGCGCCAGCAGCTTAGACACGGGAATTCTTATCGATGAGCAGTTCTTC. V usage is TRBV5-1 and J usage is TRBJ2-1, with D perhaps TRBD2 (5 bases). From germline, CDR1 is SGHRS and CDR2 YFSETQ. The CDR3 sequence is 16 residues long. V was trimmed by 2 bases and J by 8 bases, leaving 20 bases between them.

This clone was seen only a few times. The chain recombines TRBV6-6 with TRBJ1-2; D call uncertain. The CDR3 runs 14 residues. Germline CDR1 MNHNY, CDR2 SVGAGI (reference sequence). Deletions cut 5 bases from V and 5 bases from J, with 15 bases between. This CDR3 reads CASSPRRESYGYTF. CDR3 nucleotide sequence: TGTGCCAGCAGTCCGAGAAGGGAGTCGTATGGCTACACCTTC.

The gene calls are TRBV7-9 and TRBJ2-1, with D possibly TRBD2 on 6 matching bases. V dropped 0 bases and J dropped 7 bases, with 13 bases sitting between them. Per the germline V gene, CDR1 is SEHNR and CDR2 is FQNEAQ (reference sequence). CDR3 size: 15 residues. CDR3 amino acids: CASSLASGKVNEQFF. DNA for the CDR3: TGTGCCAGCAGCTTAGCTAGCGGCAAGGTGAATGAGCAGTTCTTC.

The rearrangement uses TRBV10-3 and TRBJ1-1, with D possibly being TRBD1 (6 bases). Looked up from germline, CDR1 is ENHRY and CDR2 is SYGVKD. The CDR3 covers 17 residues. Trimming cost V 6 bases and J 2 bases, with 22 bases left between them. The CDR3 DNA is TGTGCCATCAGGACTAGCCCGAGACAGGACGAAAACACTGAAGCTTTCTTT. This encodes CAIRTSPRQDENTEAFF.

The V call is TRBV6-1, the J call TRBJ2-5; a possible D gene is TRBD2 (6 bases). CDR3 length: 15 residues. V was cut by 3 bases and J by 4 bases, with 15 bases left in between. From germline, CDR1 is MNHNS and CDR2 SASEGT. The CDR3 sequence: CASSEEGRAPETQYF. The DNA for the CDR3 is TGTGCCAGCAGTGAGGAGGGGCGCGCCCCAGAGACCCAGTACTTC.

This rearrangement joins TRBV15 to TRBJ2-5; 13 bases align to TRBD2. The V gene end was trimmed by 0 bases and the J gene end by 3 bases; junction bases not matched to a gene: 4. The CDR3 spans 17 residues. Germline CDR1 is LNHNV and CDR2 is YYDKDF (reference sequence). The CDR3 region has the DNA TGTGCCACCAGCAGAGAGAGACTAGCGGGAGGCAAAGAGACCCAGTACTTC. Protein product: CATSRERLAGGKETQYF.

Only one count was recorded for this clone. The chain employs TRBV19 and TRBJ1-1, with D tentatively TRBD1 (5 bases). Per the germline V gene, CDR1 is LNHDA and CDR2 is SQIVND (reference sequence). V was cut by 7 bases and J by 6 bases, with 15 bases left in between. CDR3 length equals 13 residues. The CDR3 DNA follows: TGTGCCAGTACCTTACGCGGGGGAGCTGAAGCTTTCTTT. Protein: CASTLRGGAEAFF.

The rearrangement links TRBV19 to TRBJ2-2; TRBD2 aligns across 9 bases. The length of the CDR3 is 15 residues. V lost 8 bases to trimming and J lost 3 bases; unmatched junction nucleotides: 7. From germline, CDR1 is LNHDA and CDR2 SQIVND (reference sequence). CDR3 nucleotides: TGTGCCAGTCGTAATAGCGGGGGATACACCGGGGAGCTGTTTTTT. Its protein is CASRNSGGYTGELFF.

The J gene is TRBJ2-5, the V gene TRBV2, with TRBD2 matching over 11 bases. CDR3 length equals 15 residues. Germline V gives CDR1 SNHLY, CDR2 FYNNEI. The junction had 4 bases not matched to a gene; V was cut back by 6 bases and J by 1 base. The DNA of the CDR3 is TGTGCCAGCAGGGGGACTAGCGGAGCCCAAGAGACCCAGTACTTC. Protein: CASRGTSGAQETQYF.